This is a list of T cell receptor beta chains from one sample in a study of blood T cell repertoires in COVID-19. Produced via immunoSEQ multiplex PCR; TCRdb's table is partial and in-frame only. The table has roughly 150,000 clones, roughly 93% seen once. Sequencing was carried out using peripheral blood. These receptors originate from a man younger than 35 with acute or convalescent COVID-19. Both conserved end residues are trimmed from each CDR3.

v_gene: TRBV15; j_gene: TRBJ1-2; CDR3aa: ATSRGEAYYGYT
v_gene: TRBV6-5; j_gene: TRBJ2-5; CDR3aa: ASSYSRTGGLQTQY
v_gene: TRBV30; j_gene: TRBJ2-5; CDR3aa: AWSVLGTEETQY
v_gene: TRBV3-1/TRBV3-2; j_gene: TRBJ1-5; CDR3aa: ASSRDIANQPQH
v_gene: TRBV4-2; j_gene: TRBJ1-4; CDR3aa: ASSPFPQGVSTNEKLF
v_gene: TRBV27; j_gene: TRBJ2-1; CDR3aa: ASSRLAGESEQF
v_gene: TRBV19; j_gene: TRBJ1-2; CDR3aa: ASSVEGTADYDGYT
v_gene: TRBV12-5; j_gene: TRBJ2-7; CDR3aa: ASGLETGTGIHEQY
v_gene: TRBV5-1; j_gene: TRBJ1-3; CDR3aa: ASSSWGGQGRRGSGNTIY
v_gene: TRBV11-3; j_gene: TRBJ1-1; CDR3aa: ASSSTGGGEAF
v_gene: TRBV5-6; j_gene: TRBJ2-4; CDR3aa: ASSPSGRGHLAKNIQY
v_gene: TRBV19; j_gene: TRBJ2-3; CDR3aa: ASRPEDRGEETQY
v_gene: TRBV19; j_gene: TRBJ1-1; CDR3aa: ASSEGENTEAF
v_gene: TRBV9; j_gene: TRBJ1-5; CDR3aa: ASSVSTGDQPQH
v_gene: TRBV5-1; j_gene: TRBJ1-1; CDR3aa: ASSLTLGTGFFMNTEAF
v_gene: TRBV7-8; j_gene: TRBJ1-1; CDR3aa: ASRDSGNTEAF
v_gene: TRBV5-6; j_gene: TRBJ1-1; CDR3aa: ASSFGQTGGLSVF
v_gene: TRBV27; j_gene: TRBJ1-5; CDR3aa: ASSPGRGRGVNQPQH
v_gene: TRBV29-1; j_gene: TRBJ2-5; CDR3aa: SVEGLGAQETQY
v_gene: TRBV19; j_gene: TRBJ2-1; CDR3aa: ASSIPRRGKDEQF
v_gene: TRBV10-3; j_gene: TRBJ2-7; CDR3aa: AISESWEYEQY
v_gene: TRBV27; j_gene: TRBJ1-3; CDR3aa: ASSLREKDRGLVAGNTIY
v_gene: TRBV10-1; j_gene: TRBJ2-5; CDR3aa: ASSEGGDQETQY